The sequence of this TCR beta chain was determined in a study of blood T cells in healthy people across ages. Donors ranged from roughly 6 to 100 years old and were healthy Caucasians in Russia. The table lists this clonotype with a few counts. Germline values: CDR1 MNHNY, CDR2 SVGAGI (reference sequence). This CDR3 spans 11 amino acids. V was pared by 9 bases and J by 3 bases, with 2 bases of the junction left unmatched. A second about 7 to 12 cycle PCR used barcoded and J-beta primers. TCRdb itself ran the 5' RACE reads through MiXCR, one entry per CDR3 protein. The sample shows hundreds of thousands of distinct CDR3 sequences, about 54% of them seen only once.

The TCR sequence derives from a man aged 55 to 69 in good health. Input material: blood. The V and J genes are TRBV6-6 and TRBJ2-7, with 7 positions matching TRBD1. The CDR3 nucleotides read TGTGCCAGTCAGGGGGTCTACGAGCAGTACTTC. Residues: CASQGVYEQYF.